A selection of T cell receptor beta chains follows, all from one sample in a study of blood T cell repertoires in COVID-19. Method: immunoSEQ multiplex PCR; TCRdb's copy keeps in-frame clones and lacks some. The sample consists of roughly 500,000 clones, 89% of them appearing once. Sequencing used peripheral blood. Every receptor here comes from a man aged 18 to 30 with COVID-19, enrolled during active disease. Each CDR3 is given without its conserved first and last residue. The order of the fields is V gene, J gene, CDR3 protein.

TRBV7-9	TRBJ2-7	ASSQRDRGEYEQY
TRBV30	TRBJ2-7	AWSRGGEQY
TRBV12-3/TRBV12-4	TRBJ2-7	ASRRDRVHEQY
TRBV6-5	TRBJ2-7	ASSLSTEPRGILY
TRBV10-3	TRBJ2-5	AISERGGQETQY
TRBV12-5	TRBJ2-6	ASGLVLGTGANVLT
TRBV19	TRBJ2-5	ASSIQGKETQY
TRBV12-3/TRBV12-4	TRBJ2-3	ASSLGPYTQY
TRBV6-5	TRBJ2-2	ATLGLAVAVGELF
TRBV5-8	TRBJ2-7	ASSPAGIAYEQY
TRBV19	TRBJ2-3	AYSDTQY
TRBV19	TRBJ2-7	ASSIDRQGSYEQY
TRBV6-6	TRBJ2-7	ASSYSTTSYEQY
TRBV3-1/TRBV3-2	TRBJ1-2	ASSHTGEIYGYT
TRBV24-1	TRBJ2-3	ATSDSVGIKDTQY
TRBV27	TRBJ2-1	ASSLTGGTDNEQF
TRBV3-1/TRBV3-2	TRBJ2-1	ASSQRPRGGSSYNEQF
TRBV4-1	TRBJ2-1	ASSQVLGSAYNEQF
TRBV7-2	TRBJ2-1	ASSFRPSGGFNEQF
TRBV6-6	TRBJ2-3	ASSYSKSAVEDTQY
TRBV5-1	TRBJ1-6	ASSFWAGTVNSPLH
TRBV3-1/TRBV3-2	TRBJ2-5	ASSQRGAETQY
TRBV2	TRBJ2-7	ASSDVTGGYEQY
TRBV14	TRBJ1-3	ASSQVGGNTIY
TRBV7-9	TRBJ2-5	ASSLETVLRGETQY
TRBV3-1/TRBV3-2	TRBJ1-4	ASSQPQRTGAFREKLF
TRBV5-1	TRBJ1-1	ASSLWQGDTEAF
TRBV29-1	TRBJ2-2	SVEGTSGTGELF
TRBV29-1	TRBJ1-4	SVSGDNEKLF
TRBV2	TRBJ1-3	ASTPLIGNTIY
TRBV15	TRBJ1-6	ATSRDKGPDAPLH
TRBV2	TRBJ1-6	ASSHRGILYNSPLH
TRBV19	TRBJ1-5	ASRDGQRNQPQH
TRBV27	TRBJ2-2	ASSPRTGKNTGELF
TRBV2	TRBJ2-2	ASRGGLADYTGELF
TRBV10-1	TRBJ2-7	ASSLGTSGRPHEQY
TRBV19	TRBJ2-5	ASRQLAGGRETQH
TRBV6-6	TRBJ2-7	ASSRGQGKYEQY
TRBV19	TRBJ1-5	ASSLTGGRQPQH
TRBV24-1	TRBJ2-3	ATSDHVTDTQY
TRBV24-1	TRBJ2-5	ATSGLTSGKETQY
TRBV27	TRBJ2-7	ASSAPGQALGRHEQY
TRBV7-9	TRBJ1-3	ASSPAGVAGNTIY
TRBV29-1	TRBJ1-1	SVATGYTEAF
TRBV2	TRBJ2-6	ASSGNGANVLT
TRBV11-3	TRBJ1-4	ASSSQAGNEKLF
TRBV7-8	TRBJ1-3	ASSSRPAEASGNTIY